This T cell receptor beta chain is drawn from a study of blood T cell repertoires in COVID-19 (dated by TCRdb to the early 2020s). For the study in its entirety: Samples covering the acute and convalescent phases of COVID-19 were provided by collaborators in the United States, Italy and Spain. Where available, HLA class I and class II types were obtained from metadata supplied by the sample provider rather than from assay-based typing. A de-identified subject ID, COVID-19 status, age in years and sex were almost always included in the sample metadata. The material from the prospective study consisted of cDNA or gDNA derived from T cells, B-cell-depleted T cells, or PBMCs. Samples came from the ongoing ImmuneRACE study (first 160 participants) plus 1,254 subjects from 6 global collaborators. Subjects who had been exposed to COVID-19, were actively infected with it, or had recovered from it provided the deeply sampled blood TCRbeta repertoires that made up the dataset. The repertoires were released in a freely available public database intended as a resource for research on the immune response to SARS-CoV-2.

Whole blood was collected in K2EDTA tubes by collaborating institutions according to the institutions' own protocols. For TCRbeta analysis, collaborators shipped samples as frozen whole blood, isolated PBMCs, or DNA extracted from either of those sample types. With respect to this clone: The target of this receptor is not known. It has no much larger one-base neighbor in the sample; base qualities were not kept.

The study at large found these results: How much clinical and demographic metadata was included differed by source and by participant, and the metadata was provided uncurated.

TCRbeta CDR3 regions were amplified from genomic DNA using the immunoSEQ Assay, a bias-controlled multiplex PCR. As for how the authors treated the data: Nucleated cell counts per sample were estimated from amplification of reference gene primers within the assay. Sequence reads were collapsed and filtered to measure the absolute abundance of every unique TCRbeta CDR3 rearrangement. For each sample, productive Simpson clonality was calculated as the square root of Simpson's diversity index over productive rearrangements. The source is immuneACCESS, and TCRdb retained only in-frame sequences with V and J called. Part of the clones is not carried over; for the studies checked, unresolved V genes explain less than half of this, and the remainder is unexplained. For V, J and clone size, that table is used; D and trimming come from the DNA. Here the sample has approximately 58,000 clones; 77% occur a single time. Jointly, the top ten make up 40% to 45% of the sample.

This clonotype was sampled from a man between 65 and 85 years old with active or convalescent COVID-19. Material: peripheral blood.

CDR3 protein: CATSAYSGFGELFF. The sequence in DNA is TGTGCCACCAGTGCCTACTCGGGTTTCGGGGAGCTGTTTTTT. The sequence links TRBV24-1 to TRBJ2-2; the D gene identity is not certain. The CDR3 starts with the cysteine, ends with the phenylalanine, and has 14 residues. The read is trimmed to its CDR3 DNA, 42 bases read in frame from base 1. The germline V gene provides CDR1 KGHDR and CDR2 SFDVKD. The junction carries 13 bases between V and J, which are trimmed by 5 bases and 7 bases respectively.